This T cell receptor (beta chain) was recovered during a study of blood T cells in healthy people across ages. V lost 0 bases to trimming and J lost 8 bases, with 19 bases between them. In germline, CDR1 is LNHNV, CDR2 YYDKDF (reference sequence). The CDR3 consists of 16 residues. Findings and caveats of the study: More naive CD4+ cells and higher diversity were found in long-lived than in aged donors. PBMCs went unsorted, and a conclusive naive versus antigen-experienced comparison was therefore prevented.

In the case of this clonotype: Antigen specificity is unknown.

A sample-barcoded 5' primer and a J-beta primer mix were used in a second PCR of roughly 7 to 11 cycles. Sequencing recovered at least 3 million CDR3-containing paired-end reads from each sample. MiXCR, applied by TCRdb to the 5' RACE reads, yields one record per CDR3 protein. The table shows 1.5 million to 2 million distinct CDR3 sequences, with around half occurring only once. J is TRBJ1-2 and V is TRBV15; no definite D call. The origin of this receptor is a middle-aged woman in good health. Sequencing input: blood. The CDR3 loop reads CATSRDPGVGRWGYTF. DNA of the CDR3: TGTGCCACCAGCAGAGATCCCGGGGTCGGAAGATGGGGCTACACCTTC.